The clone carrying this T cell receptor beta chain was observed a single time. One end of the junction is discordant with germline, which a read error may explain. Germline V gene lookup returns CDR1 MGHRA and CDR2 YSYEKL. The length of the CDR3 is 16 residues. The record originates from a study of tumor and adjacent non-tumor tissue in lung cancer. TCRbeta libraries were built with three rounds of nested PCR, modified from ARM-PCR. From the multiplex PCR reads, TCRdb called clonotypes with MiXCR, one entry per CDR3 protein. The sample lists more than 90,000 distinct CDR3 sequences, about 70% occurring once. No cell sorting was done before RNA was extracted from the tissue.

This TCR derives from a man aged 60 to 75 with non-small cell lung cancer. Material for sequencing was lung tumor tissue. J is TRBJ2-1 and V is TRBV4-1; 7 bases align to TRBD2. CDR3 sequence: CATSHLSGRADNEQFF. The CDR3 region has the DNA TGCGCCACCAGCCATCTAAGTGGGAGGGCCGACAATGAGCAGTTCTTC.